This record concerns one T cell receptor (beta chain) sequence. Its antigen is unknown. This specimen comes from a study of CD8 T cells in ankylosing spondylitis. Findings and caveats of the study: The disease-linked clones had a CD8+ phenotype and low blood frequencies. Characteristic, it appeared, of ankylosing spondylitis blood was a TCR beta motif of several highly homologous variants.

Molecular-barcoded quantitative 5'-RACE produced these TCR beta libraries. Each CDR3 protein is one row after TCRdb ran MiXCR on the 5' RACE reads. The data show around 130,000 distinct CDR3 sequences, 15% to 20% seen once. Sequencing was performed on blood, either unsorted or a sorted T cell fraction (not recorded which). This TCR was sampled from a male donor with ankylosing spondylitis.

The CDR3, as DNA: TGTGCCAGCAGCGGAGGACTAGACTCCTACAATGAGCAGTTCTTC. It specifies CASSGGLDSYNEQFF. The rearrangement joins TRBV9 to TRBJ2-1; TRBD2 aligns across 7 bases. V was pared by 3 bases and J by 0 bases, with 3 bases of the junction left unmatched. CDR3 length equals 15 residues. Germline CDR1 reads SGDLS; CDR2 reads YYNGEE.